The 14 T cell receptor beta chains below all came from one sample that was sequenced in a study of blood T cell repertoires in COVID-19. The assay was immunoSEQ multiplex PCR, and TCRdb's table has in-frame clones only and misses some. Among 150,000 to 200,000 clones listed, around 87% were seen once. The sample consisted of PBMCs or T cells enriched from blood (not recorded which). The receptors originated from a woman in her forties or fifties who had recovered from COVID-19.

The V and J genes are TRBV27 and TRBJ1-3, with D unresolved. The germline V and J ends were trimmed by 0 bases and 2 bases, with 5 bases remaining between them. The germline CDR1 and CDR2 sequences are MNHEY and SMNVEV (reference sequence). This CDR3 contains 14 residues. In DNA form, the CDR3 reads TGTGCCAGCAGTTTATCCTTCCCTGGAAACACCATATATTTT. Its translation: CASSLSFPGNTIYF.

V is TRBV7-2 and J is TRBJ2-1, with TRBD2 matching over 9 bases. CDR3 size: 15 residues. CDR1 and CDR2 (germline): SGHTA, FQGNSA. With V trimmed by 6 bases and J by 6 bases, 9 bases remained unmatched. In nucleotides, the CDR3 is TGTGCCAGCAGGGGACTAGCCGCCTTGATCAATGAGCAGTTCTTC. It translates to CASRGLAALINEQFF.

The chain links TRBV6-2 or TRBV6-3 to TRBJ1-1, with D hard to call. The CDR3 sequence is 13 residues long. Trimming removed 0 bases from V and 9 bases from J, with 11 bases in between. Germline-derived CDR1 and CDR2 are MNHEY and SVGEGT. The CDR3 reads CASSYSGQTKAFF. The CDR3 DNA follows: TGTGCCAGCAGTTACTCTGGGCAGACGAAAGCTTTCTTT.

This clone was seen a single time. CDR3 sequence: CASGTGAHEQYF. The CDR3 DNA reads as TGTGCCAGCGGGACAGGGGCTCACGAGCAGTACTTC. V gene TRBV13 combines with J gene TRBJ2-7, with 10 bases aligning to TRBD1. V shed 8 bases and J 5 bases; nucleotides not matched to a gene: 3. Germline V CDR1 and CDR2: PRHDT, FYEKMQ (reference sequence). The CDR3 contains 12 residues.

The rearrangement links TRBV12-5 to TRBJ2-3; 9 nucleotides line up with TRBD1. From germline, CDR1 is LGHNT and CDR2 FRNRAP. CDR3 size: 15 residues. Trimming at V came to 7 bases and at J to 4 bases, leaving 9 bases not matched to a gene. CDR3 sequence (DNA): TGTGCTAGTGCTAGGGGACAGGGTTGGTCAGATACGCAGTATTTT. Translated: CASARGQGWSDTQYF.

This clone appeared a few times. The rearrangement links TRBV7-9 to TRBJ2-7; 7 bases are shared with TRBD1. The germline CDR1 and CDR2 sequences are SEHNR and FQNEAQ (reference sequence). The V gene end was trimmed by 0 bases and the J gene end by 7 bases; junction bases not matched to a gene: 6. The CDR3 has 14 amino acids. CDR3 DNA sequence: TGTGCCAGCAGCTTAGCGAGGGGGCGAGAGGAGCAGTACTTC. Translation: CASSLARGREEQYF. The full variable domain, rest sourced from reference TRBV7-9 and TRBJ2-7, is DTGVSQNPRHKITKRGQNVTFRCDPISEHNRLYWYRQTLGQGPEFLTYFQNEAQLEKSRLLSDRFSAERPKGSFSTLEIQRTEQGDSAMYLCASSLARGREEQYFGPGTRLTVT.

Worth noting for this clone: The sample contains more than one DNA sequence encoding this CDR3. The genes are TRBV5-1 and TRBJ2-1, with a possible D match to TRBD2 (6 bases). The CDR3 has 16 amino acids. From germline, CDR1 is SGHRS and CDR2 YFSETQ. Deletions cut 2 bases from V and 0 bases from J, with 12 bases between. The CDR3 here is CASSFGGASSYNEQFF. Written as DNA, the CDR3 is TGCGCCAGCAGCTTCGGCGGGGCTAGCTCCTACAATGAGCAGTTCTTC.

The chain employs TRBV6-5 and TRBJ1-4; D gene ambiguous. The CDR3 is made up of 13 amino acids. V lost 5 bases to trimming and J lost 5 bases, with 9 bases between them. Germline V gives CDR1 MNHEY, CDR2 SVGAGI. DNA for the CDR3: TGTGCCAGCAGTCGGGTCTTGAATGAAAAACTGTTTTTT. Translating it yields CASSRVLNEKLFF.

The rearrangement uses TRBV4-1 and TRBJ1-6; D possibly corresponds to TRBD1 (6 bases). Germline-derived CDR1 and CDR2 are MGHRA and YSYEKL. The CDR3 loop spans 13 amino acids. Trimming removed 8 bases at V and 6 bases at J, with 11 bases between. The CDR3 is CASRDRFNSPLHF. The DNA of the CDR3 is TGCGCCAGCCGCGACAGGTTTAATTCACCCCTCCACTTT.

The chain has TRBV20-1 and TRBJ1-3; D is perhaps TRBD1 (5 bases). V dropped 3 bases and J dropped 4 bases, with 16 bases sitting between them. This CDR3 spans 15 amino acids. Germline V gene lookup returns CDR1 DFQATT and CDR2 SNEGSKA (reference sequence). The CDR3 bases are TGCAGTGCTAGTCTTCCCCAGGGCCGGGGAAACACCATATATTTT. Protein sequence: CSASLPQGRGNTIYF.

The V call is TRBV14, the J call TRBJ1-3; D perhaps matches TRBD1 (6 bases). The V end lost 4 bases, the J end lost 2 bases, and 30 bases lay between the germline ends. Germline loops: CDR1 SGHDN, CDR2 FVKESK. The CDR3 contains 21 residues. CDR3 in amino acids: CASSPPGLPRGRVLAGNTIYF. CDR3 in DNA: TGTGCCAGCAGCCCTCCCGGATTACCCAGGGGAAGGGTATTGGCTGGAAACACCATATATTTT.

The chain joins TRBV18 to TRBJ1-6; TRBD1 is a possible D gene (6 bases). Germline V CDR1 and CDR2: KGHSH, LQKENI. V lost 3 bases and J 10 bases, leaving 16 bases between the germline ends. CDR3 length: 15 amino acids. Written as DNA, the CDR3 is TGTGCCAGCTCACCGTTACAGGACAGCCGCTCACCCCTCCACTTT. Amino acids: CASSPLQDSRSPLHF. The whole variable domain, remainder taken from reference TRBV18 and TRBJ1-6, is NAGVMQNPRHLVRRRGQEARLRCSPMKGHSHVYWYRQLPEEGLKFMVYLQKENIIDESGMPKERFSAEFPKEGPSILRIQQVVRGDSAAYFCASSPLQDSRSPLHFGNGTRLTVT.

The chain uses TRBV7-2 and TRBJ2-7; 8 bases agree with TRBD2. CDR1 is SGHTA and CDR2 is FQGNSA in the germline V gene. This CDR3 has 16 amino acids. The trim removed 1 base at V and 2 bases at J, leaving 7 bases unmatched. CDR3: CASSLGSSGGTYEQYF. The CDR3 nucleotides are TGTGCCAGCAGCTTAGGTTCAAGCGGGGGAACCTACGAGCAGTACTTC. The entire variable domain, with the rest obtained from reference TRBV7-2 and TRBJ2-7, is as follows: GAGVSQSPSNKVTEKGKDVELRCDPISGHTALYWYRQSLGQGLEFLIYFQGNSAPDKSGLPSDRFSAERTGGSVSTLTIQRTQQEDSAVYLCASSLGSSGGTYEQYFGPGTRLTVT.

The J gene is TRBJ2-7, the V gene TRBV29-1, with a possible D match to TRBD1 (6 bases). CDR1 is SQVTM, CDR2 ANQGSEA, per germline. Deletions cut 4 bases from V and 6 bases from J, with 13 bases between. The CDR3 is 12 amino acids. The CDR3 region is CSVAVRGFEQYF. The CDR3 coding sequence is TGCAGCGTTGCAGTCAGGGGCTTCGAGCAGTACTTC.